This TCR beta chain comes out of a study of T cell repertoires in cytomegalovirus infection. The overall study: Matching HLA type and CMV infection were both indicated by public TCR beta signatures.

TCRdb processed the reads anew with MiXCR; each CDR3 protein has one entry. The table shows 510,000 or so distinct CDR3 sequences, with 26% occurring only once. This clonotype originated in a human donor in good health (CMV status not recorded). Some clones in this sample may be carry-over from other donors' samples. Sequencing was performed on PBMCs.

The CDR3 coding sequence is TGTGCCAGCAGCTTACGACAGGGAGGAGATACGCAGTATTTT. Protein: CASSLRQGGDTQYF. This chain links TRBV7-2 with TRBJ2-3, with D possibly being TRBD1 (7 bases). This CDR3 has 14 residues. With 2 bases removed from V and 5 bases from J, the gap between germline ends came to 11 bases. Germline assignment: CDR1 SGHTA and CDR2 FQGNSA.